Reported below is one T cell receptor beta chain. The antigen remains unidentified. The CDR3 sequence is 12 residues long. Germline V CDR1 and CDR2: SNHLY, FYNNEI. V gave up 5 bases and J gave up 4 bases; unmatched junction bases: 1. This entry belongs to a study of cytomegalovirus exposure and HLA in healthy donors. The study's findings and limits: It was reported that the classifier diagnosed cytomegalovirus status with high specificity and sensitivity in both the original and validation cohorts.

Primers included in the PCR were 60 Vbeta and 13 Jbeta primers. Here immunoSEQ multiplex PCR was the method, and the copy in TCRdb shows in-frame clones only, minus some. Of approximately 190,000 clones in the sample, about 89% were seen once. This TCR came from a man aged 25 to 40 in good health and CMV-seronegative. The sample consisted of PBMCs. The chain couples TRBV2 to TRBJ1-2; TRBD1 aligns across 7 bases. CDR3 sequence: CASSRQGYGYTF. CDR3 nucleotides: TGTGCCAGCAGTCGACAGGGCTATGGCTACACCTTC.